The table lists the clone carrying this TCR beta chain with a few counts. What it binds is not known. With 0 bases removed from V and 8 bases from J, the gap between germline ends came to 10 bases. Germline V lookup: CDR1 MNHNS, CDR2 SASEGT. The CDR3 spans 13 residues. PCR used 60 Vbeta primers and 13 Jbeta primers. Assay used: immunoSEQ multiplex PCR; TCRdb lists only in-frame clones, some missing. This table has 120,000 or so clones, roughly four fifths appearing once. The sample is drawn from a study of cytomegalovirus exposure and HLA in healthy donors. Study-level results: Reports indicated that the classifier achieved high specificity and sensitivity in diagnosing cytomegalovirus status.

The sample taken for sequencing was PBMCs. The chain employs TRBV6-1 and TRBJ1-2; D not resolved. The TCR comes from a woman aged 40 to 49 in good health and CMV-seronegative. The CDR3 region is CASSEANGSGYTF. As DNA, the CDR3 is TGTGCCAGCAGTGAAGCGAACGGGTCGGGCTACACCTTC.